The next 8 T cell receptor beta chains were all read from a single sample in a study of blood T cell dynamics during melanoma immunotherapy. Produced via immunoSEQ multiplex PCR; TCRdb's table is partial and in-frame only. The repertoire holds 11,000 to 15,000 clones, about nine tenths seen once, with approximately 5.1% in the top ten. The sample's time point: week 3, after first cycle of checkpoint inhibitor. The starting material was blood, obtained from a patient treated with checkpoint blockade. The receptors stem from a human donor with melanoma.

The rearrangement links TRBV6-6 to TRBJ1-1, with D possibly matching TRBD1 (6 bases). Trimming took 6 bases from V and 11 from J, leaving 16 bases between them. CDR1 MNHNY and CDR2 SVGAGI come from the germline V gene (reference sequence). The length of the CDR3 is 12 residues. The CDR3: CASSQLGGAAFF. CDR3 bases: TGTGCCAGCAGCCAACTCGGGGGGGCTGCTTTCTTT.

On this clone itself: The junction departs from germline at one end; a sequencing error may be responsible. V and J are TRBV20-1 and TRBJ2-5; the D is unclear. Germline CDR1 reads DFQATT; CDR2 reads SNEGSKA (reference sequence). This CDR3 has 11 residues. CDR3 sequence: CSARDMETQYF. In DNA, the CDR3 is TGCAGTGCCAGAGATATGGAGACCCAGTACTTC.

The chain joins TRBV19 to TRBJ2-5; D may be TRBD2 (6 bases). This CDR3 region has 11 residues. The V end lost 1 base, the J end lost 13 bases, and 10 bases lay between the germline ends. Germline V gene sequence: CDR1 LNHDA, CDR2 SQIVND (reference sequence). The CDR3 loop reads CASSIGRALYF. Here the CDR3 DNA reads TGTGCCAGTAGTATAGGGAGGGCATTGTACTTC.

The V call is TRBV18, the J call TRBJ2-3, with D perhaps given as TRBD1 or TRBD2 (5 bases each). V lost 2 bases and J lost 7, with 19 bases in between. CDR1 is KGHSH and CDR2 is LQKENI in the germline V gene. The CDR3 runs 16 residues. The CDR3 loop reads CASSPNTEAWGNTQYF. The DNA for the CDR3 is TGTGCCAGCTCACCAAACACTGAAGCTTGGGGGAATACGCAGTATTTT. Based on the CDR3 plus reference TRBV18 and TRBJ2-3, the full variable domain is NAGVMQNPRHLVRRRGQEARLRCSPMKGHSHVYWYRQLPEEGLKFMVYLQKENIIDESGMPKERFSAEFPKEGPSILRIQQVVRGDSAAYFCASSPNTEAWGNTQYFGPGTRLTVL.

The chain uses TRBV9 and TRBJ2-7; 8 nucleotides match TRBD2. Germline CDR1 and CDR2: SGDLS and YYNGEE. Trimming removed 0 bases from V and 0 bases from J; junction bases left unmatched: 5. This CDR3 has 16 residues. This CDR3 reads CASSVVRREASYEQYF. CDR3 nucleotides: TGTGCCAGCAGCGTAGTCCGGCGGGAGGCCTCCTACGAGCAGTACTTC.

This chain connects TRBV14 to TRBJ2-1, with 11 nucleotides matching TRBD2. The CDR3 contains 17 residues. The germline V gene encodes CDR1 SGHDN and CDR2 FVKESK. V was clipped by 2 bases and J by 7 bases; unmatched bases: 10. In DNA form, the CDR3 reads TGTGCCAGCAGCCAAAGAACTAGCGGGAGTTCTAGTAATGAGCAGTTCTTC. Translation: CASSQRTSGSSSNEQFF.

The CDR3 nucleotides read TGTGCCAGCAGTTACTCGAGGGCAGGGTATGGCTACACCTTC. Amino acid sequence: CASSYSRAGYGYTF. The rearrangement uses TRBV6-6 and TRBJ1-2; tentatively, D is TRBD1 (5 bases). There are 14 residues in the CDR3. Looked up from germline, CDR1 is MNHNY and CDR2 is SVGAGI (reference sequence). The germline V and J ends were trimmed by 0 bases and 5 bases, with 10 bases remaining between them.

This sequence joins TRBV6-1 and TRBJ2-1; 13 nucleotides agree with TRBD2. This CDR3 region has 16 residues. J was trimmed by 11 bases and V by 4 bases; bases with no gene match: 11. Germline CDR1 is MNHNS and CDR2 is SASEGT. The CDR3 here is CASSGGGLAGVGQQFF. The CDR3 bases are TGTGCCAGCAGTGGGGGAGGACTAGCGGGAGTGGGTCAGCAGTTCTTC.